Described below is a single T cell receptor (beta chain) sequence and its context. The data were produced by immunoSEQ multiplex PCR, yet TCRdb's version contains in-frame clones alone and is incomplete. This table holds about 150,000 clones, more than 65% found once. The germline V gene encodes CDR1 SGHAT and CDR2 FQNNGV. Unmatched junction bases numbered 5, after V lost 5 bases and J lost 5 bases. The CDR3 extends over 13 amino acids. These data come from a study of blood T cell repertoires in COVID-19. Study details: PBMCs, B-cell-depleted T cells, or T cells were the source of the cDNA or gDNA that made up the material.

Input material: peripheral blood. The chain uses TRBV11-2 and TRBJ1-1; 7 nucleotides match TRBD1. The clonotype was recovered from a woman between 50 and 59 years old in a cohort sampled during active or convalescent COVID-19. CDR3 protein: CASSTQQGTEAFF. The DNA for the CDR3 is TGTGCCAGCAGCACACAACAGGGGACTGAAGCTTTCTTT.